Following are 27 T cell receptor beta chains from one sample sequenced in a study of cytomegalovirus exposure and HLA in healthy donors (dated by TCRdb to about 2017). Libraries were constructed by the immunoSEQ multiplex PCR assay. For the multiplex PCR, a mixture combining 60 forward primers for TCR Vbeta segments and 13 reverse primers for TCR Jbeta segments was used. The table was pulled from immuneACCESS by TCRdb, which kept in-frame rearrangements only. Such tables lose some clones; where checked, under half of the loss comes from unresolved V genes, and the rest has no known cause. A total of about 120,000 clones appear in this sample, around two thirds of them only once. The ten largest clones represent about 8% of the sample. What was sequenced was PBMCs. These receptors were obtained from a woman aged 40 to 50 in good health and CMV-seropositive.

This clone has just a few counts. V usage is TRBV13 and J usage is TRBJ2-7; 7 positions agree with TRBD2. Looked up from germline, CDR1 is PRHDT and CDR2 is FYEKMQ (reference sequence). The CDR3 has 14 residues. Trimming cost V 7 bases and J 0 bases; bases outside gene matches: 6. This CDR3 is CASMLAVRSYEQYF. The CDR3 coding sequence is TGTGCCAGCATGCTAGCGGTCCGCTCCTACGAGCAGTACTTC. Together with reference TRBV13 and TRBJ2-7, the CDR3 gives the full variable domain: AAGVIQSPRHLIKEKRETATLKCYPIPRHDTVYWYQQGPGQDPQFLISFYEKMQSDKGSIPDRFSAQQFSDYHSELNMSSLELGDSALYFCASMLAVRSYEQYFGPGTRLTVT.

This clone was seen only a few times. The chain uses TRBV5-1 and TRBJ2-2, with 7 positions matching TRBD1. V lost 2 bases and J lost 8; bases outside the gene matches: 15. In germline, CDR1 is SGHRS, CDR2 YFSETQ. This CDR3 spans 17 amino acids. The CDR3, as DNA: TGCGCCAGCAGCTTAACAGACAGGGTGGCTAAAGAGGGGGAGCTGTTTTTT. This translates into CASSLTDRVAKEGELFF.

This clone was observed a few times. The rearrangement joins TRBV25-1 to TRBJ2-1; TRBD2 aligns across 7 bases. Germline loops: CDR1 MGHDK, CDR2 SYGVNS. Trimming cost V 0 bases and J 8 bases; bases outside gene matches: 13. There are 17 residues in the CDR3. The CDR3 nucleotides read TGTGCCAGCAGTGAATATTTAGGCCTAGCGGAGAGGGATGAGCAGTTCTTC. Encoded protein: CASSEYLGLAERDEQFF.

The chain links TRBV7-9 to TRBJ1-1, with TRBD1 matching 10 bases. The CDR3 length is 16 residues. V was pared by 5 bases and J by 10 bases, with 16 bases of the junction left unmatched. The germline V gene has CDR1 SEHNR and CDR2 FQNEAQ (reference sequence). CDR3 region: CASSTRTGGVWGVAFF. CDR3 sequence (DNA): TGTGCCAGCAGCACGAGGACAGGGGGGGTTTGGGGCGTAGCTTTCTTT.

This chain uses TRBV28 with TRBJ1-1, with 7 bases identical to TRBD1. The V segment lost 6 bases and the J segment 1 base; nucleotides outside the gene matches: 5. CDR3 length equals 14 residues. Per germline, CDR1 MDHEN and CDR2 SYDVKM. This CDR3 reads CASSYGTANTEAFF. The CDR3 DNA follows: TGTGCCAGCAGCTACGGGACAGCGAACACTGAAGCTTTCTTT.

This chain uses TRBV7-9 with TRBJ2-3, with 10 bases aligning to TRBD2. The J segment lost 3 bases and the V segment lost 8 bases, leaving 20 bases of the junction unmatched. The germline V gene encodes CDR1 SEHNR and CDR2 FQNEAQ (reference sequence). This CDR3 contains 19 residues. The CDR3 DNA follows: TGTGCCAGCTACGCCCCGACCCCCCCCACTAGCGGGGAGACAGATACGCAGTATTTT. Translated, it gives CASYAPTPPTSGETDTQYF.

This clone occurred a few times. The V and J genes are TRBV4-1 and TRBJ1-2, with D possibly being TRBD1 (5 bases). In germline, CDR1 is MGHRA, CDR2 YSYEKL. The V gene lost 5 bases and the J gene lost 6 bases, with 7 bases spanning the gap. The CDR3 contains 11 residues. CDR3 loop: CASSEDNGYTF. The CDR3 DNA reads TGCGCCAGCAGCGAGGACAATGGCTACACCTTC.

In this sample, this clone turned up a few times. CDR3 nucleotides: TGTGCCAGCAGTTTAGGCAATCAGCCCCAGCATTTT. Translated, it gives CASSLGNQPQHF. The chain uses TRBV6-6 and TRBJ1-5; D call uncertain. The ends were cut back, 4 bases at V and 2 bases at J, with 3 bases in the middle. The CDR3 runs to 12 residues. The germline CDR1 and CDR2 sequences are MNHNY and SVGAGI (reference sequence).

The chain carries TRBV5-1 and TRBJ2-5; the match to TRBD2 covers 7 bases. TRBJ2-7 explains the end of the DNA better; the J call may be wrong. Germline loops: CDR1 SGHRS, CDR2 YFSETQ. The CDR3 has 14 residues. The CDR3 coding sequence is TGCGCCAGCAGCTTGGCTGGGGGGGTTTACGAGCAGTACTTC. Translation gives CASSLAGGVYEQYF.

The chain carries TRBV5-1 and TRBJ1-6; D may be TRBD1 (5 bases). The V end lost 5 bases, the J end lost 8 bases, and 14 bases lay between the germline ends. Per germline, CDR1 SGHRS and CDR2 YFSETQ. The CDR3 loop spans 14 amino acids. The CDR3, as DNA: TGCGCCAGCAGGCCAGGGCTAAGTGATTCACCCCTCCACTTT. Amino acids: CASRPGLSDSPLHF.

This chain connects TRBV5-1 to TRBJ1-3, with D perhaps TRBD1 (6 bases). V shed 4 bases and J shed 3 bases, with 14 bases lying between them. The CDR3 loop spans 15 amino acids. The germline V gene has CDR1 SGHRS and CDR2 YFSETQ. DNA for the CDR3: TGCGCCAGCAGCACGGCGGGGGCAGGTGGAAACACCATATATTTT. Residues: CASSTAGAGGNTIYF.

The genes are TRBV6-5 and TRBJ1-2; D not resolved. Trimming left V 3 bases short and J 1 base short, with 9 bases between. CDR3 length: 14 residues. Looked up from germline, CDR1 is MNHEY and CDR2 is SVGAGI. DNA of the CDR3: TGTGCCAGCAGTTATACAGCCATTAACTATGGCTACACCTTC. It is translated as CASSYTAINYGYTF.

The chain has TRBV5-4 and TRBJ1-3, with 7 bases aligning to TRBD1. Germline V gene lookup returns CDR1 SGHNT and CDR2 YYREEE (reference sequence). This CDR3 spans 17 amino acids. J gave up 1 base and V 0 bases, and 7 bases lay outside the gene matches. The CDR3 sequence: CASSLGGQVSSGNTIYF. CDR3 in DNA: TGTGCCAGCAGCTTGGGAGGACAGGTTTCTTCTGGAAACACCATATATTTT.

J is TRBJ2-2 and V is TRBV5-1; 9 nucleotides align to TRBD1. The CDR3 sequence is 17 residues long. CDR1 SGHRS and CDR2 YFSETQ come from the germline V gene. Trimming cost V 4 bases and J 8 bases; bases outside gene matches: 15. In DNA, the CDR3 is TGCGCCAGCAGCCTCCTCGCGGGACAGGGAAAAGCGGGGGAGCTGTTTTTT. Translation: CASSLLAGQGKAGELFF.

This clone occurred a few times. The CDR3, as DNA: TGCGCCAGCAGCCAAGGAGACAGGGAGAATCAGCCCCAGCATTTT. Amino acids: CASSQGDRENQPQHF. This rearrangement joins TRBV4-1 to TRBJ1-5, with TRBD1 identical over 7 bases. Trimming cost V 1 base and J 4 bases; bases outside gene matches: 4. Per the germline V gene, CDR1 is MGHRA and CDR2 is YSYEKL. The CDR3 contains 15 residues.

The chain links TRBV7-9 to TRBJ2-5; 9 nucleotides agree with TRBD2. The CDR3 is 15 amino acids. Losses at the gene ends were 10 bases for V and 4 bases for J; bases not matched to a gene: 13. Germline-derived CDR1 and CDR2 are SEHNR and FQNEAQ (reference sequence). In DNA form, the CDR3 reads TGTGCCACAACGCGGGCTAGCGGGGTGTTAGAGACCCAGTACTTC. Its translation is CATTRASGVLETQYF.

The chain is built from TRBV9 and TRBJ1-6, with 7 positions matching TRBD1. Per germline, CDR1 SGDLS and CDR2 YYNGEE. The CDR3 contains 15 residues. Trimming at V came to 0 bases and at J to 6 bases, leaving 3 bases not matched to a gene. The CDR3: CASSVVEGANSPLHF. The CDR3 DNA reads TGTGCCAGCAGCGTAGTGGAGGGGGCTAATTCACCCCTCCACTTT.

The chain recombines TRBV6-1 with TRBJ1-1; D unresolved. Germline V gives CDR1 MNHNS, CDR2 SASEGT. This CDR3 comprises 13 residues. Deletions cut 6 bases from V and 0 bases from J, with 8 bases between. CDR3 loop: CASRREMNTEAFF. CDR3 DNA sequence: TGTGCCAGCAGACGGGAAATGAACACTGAAGCTTTCTTT.

Only a few counts were recorded for this clone. This chain links TRBV19 with TRBJ1-2, with D perhaps TRBD1 (5 bases). Trimming pared 4 bases from V and 5 bases from J, leaving 8 bases between. CDR3 length equals 12 residues. Looked up from germline, CDR1 is LNHDA and CDR2 is SQIVND (reference sequence). The CDR3 region is CASSNQGYGYTF. The CDR3 region has the DNA TGTGCCAGTAGTAACCAGGGTTATGGCTACACCTTC.

The V gene is TRBV7-3, the J gene TRBJ2-7; 10 bases line up with TRBD2. V shed 3 bases, J shed 4 bases, and the junction held 9 bases outside the gene matches. The germline V gene has CDR1 SGHTA and CDR2 FQGTGA. The CDR3 sequence is 16 residues long. CDR3 sequence (DNA): TGTGCCAGCAGCTTGAATCAGCGGGAGGGGTCATACGAGCAGTACTTC. Translated, it gives CASSLNQREGSYEQYF.

Only a few counts were recorded for this clone. V gene TRBV6-1 combines with J gene TRBJ1-1; tentative D call: TRBD1 (5 bases). Trimming removed 6 bases at V and 6 bases at J, with 20 bases between. The CDR3 spans 15 residues. Germline assignment: CDR1 MNHNS and CDR2 SASEGT. The CDR3 region is CASRPGIAASAEAFF. CDR3 bases: TGTGCCAGCAGGCCAGGGATTGCCGCGTCGGCTGAAGCTTTCTTT.

J is TRBJ1-6 and V is TRBV5-6; TRBD1 matches at 8 bases. With V trimmed by 0 bases and J by 7 bases, 6 bases remained unmatched. Germline V CDR1 and CDR2: SGHDT, YYEEEE. The CDR3 sequence is 16 residues long. The CDR3 nucleotides read TGTGCCAGCAGCTTGGAACTGACAGGGGCGAATTCACCCCTCCACTTT. Amino acids: CASSLELTGANSPLHF.

The genes are TRBV19 and TRBJ1-5; possibly TRBD1 for D (5 bases). Germline values: CDR1 LNHDA, CDR2 SQIVND (reference sequence). This CDR3 is built from 17 residues. V was trimmed by 7 bases and J by 3 bases, leaving 22 bases between them. The DNA of the CDR3 is TGTGCCAGTACCAACCTAGGGGTCCGACAGATCAATCAGCCCCAGCATTTT. Protein: CASTNLGVRQINQPQHF.

The chain has TRBV5-6 and TRBJ2-1; TRBD1 aligns across 8 bases. The ends lost 4 bases at V and 0 bases at J; junction bases unmatched: 3. This CDR3 spans 15 amino acids. The V gene's germline CDR1 is SGHDT and CDR2 YYEEEE. The CDR3 protein is CASSRTGSSYNEQFF. The CDR3 DNA sequence: TGTGCCAGCAGCCGGACAGGGAGCTCCTACAATGAGCAGTTCTTC.

This clone was seen a handful of times. The CDR3 here is CASSLEAGPQETQYF. CDR3 coding DNA: TGCGCCAGCAGCTTGGAGGCAGGGCCTCAAGAGACCCAGTACTTC. The V gene is TRBV5-1, the J gene TRBJ2-5; D is perhaps TRBD1 (5 bases). The CDR3 covers 15 residues. Trimming cost V 0 bases and J 2 bases, with 11 bases left between them. Germline-derived CDR1 and CDR2 are SGHRS and YFSETQ.

The chain recombines TRBV7-8 with TRBJ1-1; 7 bases fit TRBD1. Per the germline V gene, CDR1 is SGHVS and CDR2 is FQNEAQ. CDR3 length equals 16 residues. V was clipped by 5 bases and J by 1 base; unmatched bases: 10. The CDR3 region has the DNA TGTGCCAGCAGCCCCCGGGACAGTGGGCGGAACACTGAAGCTTTCTTT. Translating gives CASSPRDSGRNTEAFF.

The chain uses TRBV11-2 and TRBJ2-1, with TRBD2 matching 7 bases. This CDR3 is built from 15 residues. Germline V gene sequence: CDR1 SGHAT, CDR2 FQNNGV. V was pared by 5 bases and J by 4 bases, with 8 bases of the junction left unmatched. For the CDR3, the DNA is TGTGCCAGCAGCCCTGGCGGGAGCGCTTACAATGAGCAGTTCTTC. As protein: CASSPGGSAYNEQFF.